The clone carrying this T cell receptor beta chain has more than one count but fewer than ten. TCRdb's copy holds only in-frame clones and misses some; the assay was immunoSEQ multiplex PCR. The table shows 110,000 or so clones, with approximately 90% occurring only once. These data originate in a study of control samples from healthy donors and cancer patients. From germline, CDR1 is SGDLS and CDR2 YYNGEE. Trimming shortened V by 4 bases and J by 8 bases, and 12 bases separated the two germline ends. The CDR3 contains 12 residues. The chain is built from TRBV9 and TRBJ1-2; no firm D call. The TCR was taken from a woman aged 45 to 65 in good health. The sample comprised blood. The CDR3 loop reads CASSSGIRGYTF. The CDR3, as DNA: TGTGCCAGCAGCTCGGGGATACGCGGCTACACCTTC. Complete variable domain (other parts from reference TRBV9 and TRBJ1-2): DSGVTQTPKHLITATGQRVTLRCSPRSGDLSVYWYQQSLDQGLQFLIQYYNGEERAKGNILERFSAQQFPDLHSELNLSSLELGDSALYFCASSSGIRGYTFGSGTRLTVV.